Detailed here is one T cell receptor (beta chain). CDR1 LNHDA and CDR2 SQIVND come from the germline V gene (reference sequence). CDR3 size: 15 residues. Trimming removed 6 bases from V and 5 bases from J; junction bases left unmatched: 11. This sample is drawn from a study of blood T cell repertoires in COVID-19. Overall study: The study drew acute and convalescent COVID-19 samples from the United States, Italy and Spain. Nucleic acid was either cDNA or gDNA, and it came from T cells, B-cell-depleted T cells, or PBMCs.

As handled by the study authors: How many nucleated cells were present was estimated from reference gene primer amplification. Some clones are missing from TCRdb's copy, which holds only in-frame ones; the method was immunoSEQ multiplex PCR. D and trimming come from the DNA, and the V and J calls and clone size come from that table. The sample has about 220,000 clones, about 80% seen once; the top ten hold around 2%. The sequence was obtained from a woman aged 55-75 years with acute or convalescent COVID-19. V and J are TRBV19 and TRBJ1-1; 8 bases are a match to TRBD1. Source material: peripheral blood. CDR3 protein: CASRAAGGAWTEAFF. The CDR3, as DNA: TGTGCCAGTAGGGCGGCAGGGGGCGCCTGGACTGAAGCTTTCTTT. Supplemented by reference TRBV19 and TRBJ1-1, the full variable domain reads DGGITQSPKYLFRKEGQNVTLSCEQNLNHDAMYWYRQDPGQGLRLIYYSQIVNDFQKGDIAEGYSVSREKKESFPLTVTSAQKNPTAFYLCASRAAGGAWTEAFFGQGTRLTVV.